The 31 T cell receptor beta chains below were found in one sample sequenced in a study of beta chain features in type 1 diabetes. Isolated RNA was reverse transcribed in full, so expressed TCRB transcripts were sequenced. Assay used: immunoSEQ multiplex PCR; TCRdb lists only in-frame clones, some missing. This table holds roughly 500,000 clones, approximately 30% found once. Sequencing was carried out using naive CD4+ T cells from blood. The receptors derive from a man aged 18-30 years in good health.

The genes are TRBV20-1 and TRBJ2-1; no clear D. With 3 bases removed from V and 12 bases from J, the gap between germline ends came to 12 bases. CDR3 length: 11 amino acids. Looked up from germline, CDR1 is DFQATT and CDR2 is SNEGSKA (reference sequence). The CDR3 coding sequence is TGCAGTGCTAGGAGCAGCGTGGCGCAGTTCTTC. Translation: CSARSSVAQFF.

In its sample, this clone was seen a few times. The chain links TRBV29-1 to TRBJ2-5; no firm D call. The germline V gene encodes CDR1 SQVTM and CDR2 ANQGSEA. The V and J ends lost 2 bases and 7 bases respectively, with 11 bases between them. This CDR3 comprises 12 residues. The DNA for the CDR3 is TGCAGCGTTGAATGGACCGCCCCGACCCAGTACTTC. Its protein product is CSVEWTAPTQYF.

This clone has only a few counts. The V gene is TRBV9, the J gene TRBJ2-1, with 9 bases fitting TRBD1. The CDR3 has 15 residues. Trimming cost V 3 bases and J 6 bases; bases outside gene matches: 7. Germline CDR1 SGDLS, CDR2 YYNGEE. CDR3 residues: CASSAATGGRNEQFF. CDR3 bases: TGTGCCAGCAGCGCAGCCACAGGGGGCCGCAATGAGCAGTTCTTC.

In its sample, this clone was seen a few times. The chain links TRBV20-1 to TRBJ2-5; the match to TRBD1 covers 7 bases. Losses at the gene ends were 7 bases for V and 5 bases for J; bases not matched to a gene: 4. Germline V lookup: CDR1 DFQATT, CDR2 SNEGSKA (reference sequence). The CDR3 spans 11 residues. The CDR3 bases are TGCAGTGTTGGGACAGTCGAGACCCAGTACTTC. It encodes CSVGTVETQYF.

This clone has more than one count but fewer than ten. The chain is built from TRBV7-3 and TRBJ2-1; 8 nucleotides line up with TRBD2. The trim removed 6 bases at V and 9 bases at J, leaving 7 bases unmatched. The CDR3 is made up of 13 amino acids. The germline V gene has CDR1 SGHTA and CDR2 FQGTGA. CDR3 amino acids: CASSLYLAGEQFF. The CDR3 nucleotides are TGTGCCAGCAGTCTTTACCTAGCGGGTGAGCAGTTCTTC.

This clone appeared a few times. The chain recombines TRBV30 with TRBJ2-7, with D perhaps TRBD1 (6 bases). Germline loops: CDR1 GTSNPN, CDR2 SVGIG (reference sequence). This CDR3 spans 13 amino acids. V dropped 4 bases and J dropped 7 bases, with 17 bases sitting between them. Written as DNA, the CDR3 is TGTGCCTGGATTCCAGGGGAATTGGGTGAGCAGTACTTC. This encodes CAWIPGELGEQYF. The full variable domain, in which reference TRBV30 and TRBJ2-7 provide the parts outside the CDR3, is SQTIHQWPATLVQPVGSPLSLECTVEGTSNPNLYWYRQAAGRGLQLLFYSVGIGQISSEVPQNLSASRPQDRQFILSSKKLLLSDSGFYLCAWIPGELGEQYFGPGTRLTVT.

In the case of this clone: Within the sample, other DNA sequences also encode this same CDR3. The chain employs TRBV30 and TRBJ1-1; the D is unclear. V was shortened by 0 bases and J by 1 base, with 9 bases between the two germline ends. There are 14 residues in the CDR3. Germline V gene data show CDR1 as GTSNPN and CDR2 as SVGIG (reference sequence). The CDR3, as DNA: TGTGCCTGGAGTGTCCGCCGACGGAACACTGAAGCTTTCTTT. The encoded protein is CAWSVRRRNTEAFF.

CDR3 nucleotide sequence: TGTGCCAGCAGTAAGGACAGCCAGCGGGATACGCAGTATTTT. Protein product: CASSKDSQRDTQYF. The rearrangement links TRBV27 to TRBJ2-3; the D gene is possibly TRBD1 (6 bases). V lost 5 bases, J lost 6 bases, and 15 bases lay in between. Per germline, CDR1 MNHEY and CDR2 SMNVEV (reference sequence). The CDR3 loop spans 14 amino acids.

The CDR3 DNA reads as TGCAGCGTTAAGGGGAACTATGGCTACACCTTC. This sequence encodes CSVKGNYGYTF. This chain uses TRBV29-1 with TRBJ1-2, with D tentatively TRBD1 (5 bases). Germline V gives CDR1 SQVTM, CDR2 ANQGSEA. This CDR3 has 11 residues. V gave up 5 bases and J gave up 2 bases, with 6 bases separating them.

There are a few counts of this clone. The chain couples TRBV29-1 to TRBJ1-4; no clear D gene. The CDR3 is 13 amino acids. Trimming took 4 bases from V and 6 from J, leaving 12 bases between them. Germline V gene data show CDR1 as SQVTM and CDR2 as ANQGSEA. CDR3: CSVGTTLHEKLFF. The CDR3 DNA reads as TGCAGCGTTGGCACGACCCTACATGAAAAACTGTTTTTT.

The CDR3 loop reads CASSIGLAVYEQYF. DNA of the CDR3: TGTGCCAGTAGTATAGGCCTAGCGGTCTACGAGCAGTACTTC. The genes are TRBV19 and TRBJ2-7, with 7 positions matching TRBD2. The CDR3 length is 14 residues. In germline, CDR1 is LNHDA, CDR2 SQIVND (reference sequence). V gave up 1 base and J gave up 3 bases; unmatched junction bases: 3.

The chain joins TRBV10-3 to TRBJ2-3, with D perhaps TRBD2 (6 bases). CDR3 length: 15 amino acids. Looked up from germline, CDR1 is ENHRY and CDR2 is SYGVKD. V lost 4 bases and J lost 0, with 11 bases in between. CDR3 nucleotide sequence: TGTGCCATCAGTGGCGGGACCACTAGCACAGATACGCAGTATTTT. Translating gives CAISGGTTSTDTQYF.

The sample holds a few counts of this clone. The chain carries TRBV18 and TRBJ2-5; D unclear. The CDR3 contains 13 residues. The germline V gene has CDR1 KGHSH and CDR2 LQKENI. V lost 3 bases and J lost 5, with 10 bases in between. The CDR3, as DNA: TGTGCCAGCTCACCCCCAACAACCGAGACCCAGTACTTC. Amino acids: CASSPPTTETQYF. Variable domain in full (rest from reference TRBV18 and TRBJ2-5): NAGVMQNPRHLVRRRGQEARLRCSPMKGHSHVYWYRQLPEEGLKFMVYLQKENIIDESGMPKERFSAEFPKEGPSILRIQQVVRGDSAAYFCASSPPTTETQYFGPGTRLLVL.

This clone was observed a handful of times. The CDR3 DNA is TGTGCCAGCAGAGGGCAGGGAGGGCCCATCATTCAGTACTTC. Translation gives CASRGQGGPIIQYF. The chain joins TRBV2 to TRBJ2-4, with 7 bases lining up with TRBD2. CDR3 length: 14 residues. The germline V gene encodes CDR1 SNHLY and CDR2 FYNNEI. V shed 6 bases, J shed 9 bases, and the junction held 11 bases outside the gene matches.

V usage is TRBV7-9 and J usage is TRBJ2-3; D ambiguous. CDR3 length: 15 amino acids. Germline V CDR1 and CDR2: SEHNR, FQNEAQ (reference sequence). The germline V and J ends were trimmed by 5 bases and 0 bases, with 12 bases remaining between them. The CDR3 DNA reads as TGTGCCAGCAGCCCGTCGGCTTCTAGCACAGATACGCAGTATTTT. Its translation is CASSPSASSTDTQYF.

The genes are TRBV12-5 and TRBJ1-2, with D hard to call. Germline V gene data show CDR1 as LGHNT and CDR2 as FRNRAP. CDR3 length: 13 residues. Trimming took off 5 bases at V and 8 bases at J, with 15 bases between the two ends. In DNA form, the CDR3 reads TGTGCTAGTGGTCAAGACTCAGGCGGGGGCTACACCTTC. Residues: CASGQDSGGGYTF.

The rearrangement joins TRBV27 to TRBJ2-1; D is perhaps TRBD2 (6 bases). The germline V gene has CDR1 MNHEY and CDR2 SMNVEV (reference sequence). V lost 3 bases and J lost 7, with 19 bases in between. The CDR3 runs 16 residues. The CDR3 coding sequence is TGTGCCAGCAGTTTCACCGCGGGACGACGTTCGAATGAGCAGTTCTTC. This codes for CASSFTAGRRSNEQFF.

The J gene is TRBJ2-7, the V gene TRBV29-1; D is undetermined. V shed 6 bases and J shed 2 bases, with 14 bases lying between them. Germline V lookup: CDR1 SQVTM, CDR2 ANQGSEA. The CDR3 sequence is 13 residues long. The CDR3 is CSVRSPITYEQYF. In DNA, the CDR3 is TGCAGCGTCAGGAGCCCAATAACCTACGAGCAGTACTTC.

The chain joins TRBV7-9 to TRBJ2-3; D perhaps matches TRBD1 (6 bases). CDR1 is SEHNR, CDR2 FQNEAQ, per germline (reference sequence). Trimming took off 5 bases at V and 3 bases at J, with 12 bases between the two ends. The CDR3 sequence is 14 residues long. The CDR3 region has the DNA TGTGCCAGCAGCGACCGGGACATTACAGATACGCAGTATTTT. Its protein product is CASSDRDITDTQYF.

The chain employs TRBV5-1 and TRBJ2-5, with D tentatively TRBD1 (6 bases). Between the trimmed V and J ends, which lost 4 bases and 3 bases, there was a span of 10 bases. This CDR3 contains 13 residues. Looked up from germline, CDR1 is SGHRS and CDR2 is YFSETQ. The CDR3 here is CASSGDTKETQYF. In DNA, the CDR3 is TGCGCCAGCAGCGGGGACACGAAAGAGACCCAGTACTTC.

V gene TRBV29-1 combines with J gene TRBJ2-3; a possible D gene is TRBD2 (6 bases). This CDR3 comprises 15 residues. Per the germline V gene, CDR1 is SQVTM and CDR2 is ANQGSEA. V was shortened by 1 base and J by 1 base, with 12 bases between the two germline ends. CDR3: CSVEGSREGTDTQYF. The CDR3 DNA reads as TGCAGCGTTGAAGGTTCGAGGGAGGGCACAGATACGCAGTATTTT.

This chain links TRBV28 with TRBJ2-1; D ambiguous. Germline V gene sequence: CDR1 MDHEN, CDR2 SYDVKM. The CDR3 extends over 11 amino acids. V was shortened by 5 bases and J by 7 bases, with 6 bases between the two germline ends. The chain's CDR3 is CASSLLNEQFF. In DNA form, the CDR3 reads TGTGCCAGCAGTCTCCTGAATGAGCAGTTCTTC.

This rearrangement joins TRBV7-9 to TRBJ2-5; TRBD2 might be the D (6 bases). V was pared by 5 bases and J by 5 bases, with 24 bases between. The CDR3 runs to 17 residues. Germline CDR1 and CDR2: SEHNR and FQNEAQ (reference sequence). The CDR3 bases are TGTGCCAGCAGCCGAGGATTGGGTCCGGGAGTGGTTGAGACCCAGTACTTC. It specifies CASSRGLGPGVVETQYF.

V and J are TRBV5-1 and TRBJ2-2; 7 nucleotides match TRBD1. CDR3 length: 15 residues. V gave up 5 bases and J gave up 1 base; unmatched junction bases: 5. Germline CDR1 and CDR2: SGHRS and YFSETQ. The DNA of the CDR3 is TGCGCCAGCAGTCCCGGGACAGAGAACACCGGGGAGCTGTTTTTT. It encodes CASSPGTENTGELFF.

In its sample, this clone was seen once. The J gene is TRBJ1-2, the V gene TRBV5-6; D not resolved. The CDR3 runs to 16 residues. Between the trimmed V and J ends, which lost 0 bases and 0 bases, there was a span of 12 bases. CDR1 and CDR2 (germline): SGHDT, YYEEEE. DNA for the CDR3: TGTGCCAGCAGCTTGGGGGCCGGCGGTACTAACTATGGCTACACCTTC. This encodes CASSLGAGGTNYGYTF.

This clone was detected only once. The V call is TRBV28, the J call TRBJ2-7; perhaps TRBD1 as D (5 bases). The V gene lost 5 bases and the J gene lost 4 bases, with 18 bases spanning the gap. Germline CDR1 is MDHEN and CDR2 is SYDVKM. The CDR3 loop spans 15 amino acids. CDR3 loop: CASSASRVGVYEQYF. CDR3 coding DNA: TGTGCCAGCAGTGCATCCAGGGTTGGCGTGTACGAGCAGTACTTC.

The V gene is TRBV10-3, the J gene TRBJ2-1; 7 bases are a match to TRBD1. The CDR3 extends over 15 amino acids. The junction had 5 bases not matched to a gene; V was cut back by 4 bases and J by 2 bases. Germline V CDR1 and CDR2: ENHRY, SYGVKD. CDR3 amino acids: CAISADRVTYNEQFF. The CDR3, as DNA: TGTGCCATCAGTGCCGACAGGGTGACCTACAATGAGCAGTTCTTC.

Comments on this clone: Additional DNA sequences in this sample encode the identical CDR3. The CDR3 region has the DNA TGTGCCAGCAGCGTTGGCAGGGGGAACTACGAGCAGTACTTC. Encoded protein: CASSVGRGNYEQYF. The chain employs TRBV9 and TRBJ2-7; 7 bases agree with TRBD1. This CDR3 has 14 residues. Germline CDR1 SGDLS, CDR2 YYNGEE. V dropped 2 bases and J dropped 3; count of bases not matched to a gene: 5.

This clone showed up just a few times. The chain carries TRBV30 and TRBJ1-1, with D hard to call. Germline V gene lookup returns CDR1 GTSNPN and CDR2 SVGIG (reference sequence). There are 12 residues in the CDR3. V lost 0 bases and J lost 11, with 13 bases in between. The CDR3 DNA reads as TGTGCCTGGAGTGTACGGTCAGGTGATGCTTTCTTT. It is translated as CAWSVRSGDAFF.

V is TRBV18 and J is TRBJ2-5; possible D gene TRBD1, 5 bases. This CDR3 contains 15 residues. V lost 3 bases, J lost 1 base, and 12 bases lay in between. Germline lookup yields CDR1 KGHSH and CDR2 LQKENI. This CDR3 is CASSPLTESQETQYF. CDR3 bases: TGTGCCAGCTCACCCTTGACAGAGAGCCAAGAGACCCAGTACTTC.

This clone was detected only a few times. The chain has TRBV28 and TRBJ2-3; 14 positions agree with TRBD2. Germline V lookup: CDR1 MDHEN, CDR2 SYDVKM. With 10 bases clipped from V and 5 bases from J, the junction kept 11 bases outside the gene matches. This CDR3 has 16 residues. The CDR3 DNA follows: TGTGCCACCCTCCGCCCCGGGACTAGCGGGGGAGATACGCAGTATTTT. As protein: CATLRPGTSGGDTQYF. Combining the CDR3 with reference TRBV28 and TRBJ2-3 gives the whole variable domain DVKVTQSSRYLVKRTGEKVFLECVQDMDHENMFWYRQDPGLGLRLIYFSYDVKMKEKGDIPEGYSVSREKKERFSLILESASTNQTSMYLCATLRPGTSGGDTQYFGPGTRLTVL.